A selection of T cell receptor beta chains follows, all from one sample in a study of blood T cell repertoires in COVID-19. TCRdb's table, derived via immunoSEQ multiplex PCR, lists solely in-frame clones and lacks some. The sample carries 150,000 or so clones, more than 65% recorded once. Sequences were obtained from PBMCs or T cells enriched from blood (not recorded which). The source of these receptors is a woman in her forties with acute COVID-19. Both conserved end residues are part of each CDR3. The D gene is left open where the match is weak. Not every row has a clone size; where given, it reads once, few, many or a size class.

TRBJ1-2 once TRBV6-4 . CASRATGSGAQDYGYTF TGTGCCAGCAGAGCCACAGGTAGCGGGGCCCAGGACTATGGCTACACCTTC
TRBJ1-2 . TRBV6-6 . CASSYGSDYGYTF TGTGCCAGCAGTTACGGGAGTGACTATGGCTACACCTTC
TRBJ2-7 . TRBV9 TRBD2 CARSLWGGDEQYF TGTGCCCGCAGCCTTTGGGGGGGGGACGAGCAGTACTTC
TRBJ2-7 . TRBV27 TRBD2 CASSYRSGKSYEQYF TGTGCCAGCAGTTACCGTAGCGGGAAATCCTACGAGCAGTACTTC
TRBJ1-1 . TRBV30 . CAWDAGNTEAFF TGTGCCTGGGACGCAGGGAACACTGAAGCTTTCTTT
TRBJ2-3 . TRBV7-9 . CASSPPSTDTQYF TGTGCCAGCAGCCCCCCCTCCACAGATACGCAGTATTTT
TRBJ2-1 . TRBV6-2/TRBV6-3 TRBD2 CASSYGLAAYNEQFF TGTGCCAGCAGTTATGGACTAGCGGCCTACAATGAGCAGTTCTTC
TRBJ2-5 . TRBV11-2 . CASTHLLAPETQYF TGTGCCAGCACCCACCTACTAGCCCCGGAGACCCAGTACTTC
TRBJ2-2 . TRBV5-1 TRBD1 CASSLGGQGTGELFF TGCGCCAGCAGCTTGGGCGGACAGGGAACCGGGGAGCTGTTTTTT
TRBJ1-6 . TRBV30 TRBD1 CAWSGQGNSPLHF TGTGCCTGGAGTGGACAGGGAAATTCACCCCTCCACTTT
TRBJ1-2 . TRBV6-5 . CASSEAETKGYTF TGTGCCAGCAGCGAGGCAGAAACTAAAGGCTACACCTTC
TRBJ1-6 few TRBV11-2 TRBD1 CASSLGQGFYNSPLHF TGTGCCAGCAGCTTAGGACAGGGGTTTTATAATTCACCCCTCCACTTT
TRBJ2-1 . TRBV11-2 . CASRRISAGNEQFF TGTGCCAGCCGCCGTATCTCCGCGGGTAATGAGCAGTTCTTC
TRBJ2-3 . TRBV11-3 TRBD1 CASSSRQGHTDTQYF TGTGCCAGCAGCTCTCGACAGGGGCACACAGATACGCAGTATTTT
TRBJ2-3 . TRBV28 TRBD1 CASSVGTGITDTQYF TGTGCCAGCAGTGTGGGGACAGGGATAACAGATACGCAGTATTTT
TRBJ2-1 few TRBV2 TRBD2 CASSGGGLAGGGYNEQFF TGTGCCAGCAGTGGGGGGGGACTAGCGGGCGGAGGTTACAATGAGCAGTTCTTC
TRBJ2-5 once TRBV6-6 TRBD2 CASSPKKSGAAGQETQYF TGTGCCAGCAGTCCTAAAAAGAGCGGGGCAGCGGGACAAGAGACCCAGTACTTC
TRBJ1-5 . TRBV2 . CASSDLDRNQPQHF TGTGCCAGCAGTGATCTAGATAGAAATCAGCCCCAGCATTTT
TRBJ2-1 . TRBV19 TRBD2 CASRPTSGRNEQFF TGTGCCAGTAGACCGACTAGCGGGAGGAACGAGCAGTTCTTC
TRBJ2-1 once TRBV14 TRBD2 CASSQDSGGRLHEQFF TGTGCCAGCAGCCAAGATAGCGGGGGGCGATTACATGAGCAGTTCTTC
TRBJ1-2 . TRBV19 . CASRGRGSGYTF TGTGCCAGTAGAGGGAGGGGGAGCGGCTACACCTTC
TRBJ1-1 . TRBV18 . CASSQVVEGSGEAFF TGTGCCAGCTCACAAGTAGTGGAGGGGTCGGGGGAAGCTTTCTTT
TRBJ1-5 . TRBV12-5 TRBD1 CASGPDRGNQPQHF TGTGCTAGTGGTCCCGACAGGGGCAATCAGCCCCAGCATTTT
TRBJ2-2 . TRBV2 . CASLATNTGELFF TGTGCCAGTCTAGCGACGAACACCGGGGAGCTGTTTTTT
TRBJ2-7 many TRBV11-1 . CASSFGRGNEQYF TGTGCCAGCAGCTTTGGGAGAGGGAACGAGCAGTACTTC
TRBJ1-2 few TRBV4-1 TRBD1 CASSLGPGQPYGYTF TGCGCCAGCAGCTTGGGGCCGGGACAGCCATATGGCTACACCTTC
TRBJ1-2 . TRBV27 . CATLNANYGYTF TGTGCCACCTTAAATGCTAACTATGGCTACACCTTC
TRBJ2-3 . TRBV20-1 . CSLTTDTQYF TGCAGCTTGACAACAGATACGCAGTATTTT
TRBJ2-6 few TRBV27 . CASSLLFSGANVLTF TGTGCCAGCAGTTTATTATTCTCTGGGGCCAACGTCCTGACTTTC
TRBJ2-2 many TRBV2 . CASSESWAVTGELFF TGTGCCAGCAGTGAATCTTGGGCAGTCACCGGGGAGCTGTTTTTT
TRBJ2-3 . TRBV5-1 TRBD1 CASSEWDSVNTDTQYF TGCGCCAGCAGCGAATGGGACAGCGTGAACACAGATACGCAGTATTTT
TRBJ1-1 . TRBV4-2 . CASSQDPGRHTEAFF TGTGCCAGCAGCCAAGATCCCGGCAGGCACACTGAAGCTTTCTTT
TRBJ1-5 . TRBV30 . CAWSALQGDQPQHF TGTGCCTGGAGTGCTCTACAGGGCGACCAGCCCCAGCATTTT